This passage covers 16 T cell receptor beta chains from one sample sequenced in a study of control samples from healthy donors and cancer patients. Sequencing used immunoSEQ multiplex PCR; TCRdb keeps in-frame clones, though not all of them. The sample records approximately 190,000 clones, over 80% being singletons. Sequencing was performed on blood. The receptors originated from a man under 40 in good health.

The chain combines TRBV2 with TRBJ1-2; a weak D match, TRBD1 (6 bases). Germline CDR1 is SNHLY and CDR2 is FYNNEI. This CDR3 region has 14 residues. V was cut by 8 bases and J by 5 bases, with 18 bases left in between. The CDR3 bases are TGTGCCAGCGGATTAGGACAGCTTATTTATGGCTACACCTTC. Translating gives CASGLGQLIYGYTF. The full variable domain, its missing parts supplied by reference TRBV2 and TRBJ1-2, is EPEVTQTPSHQVTQMGQEVILRCVPISNHLYFYWYRQILGQKVEFLVSFYNNEISEKSEIFDDQFSVERPDGSNFTLKIRSTKLEDSAMYFCASGLGQLIYGYTFGSGTRLTVV.

The chain uses TRBV7-9 and TRBJ2-7, with D possibly matching TRBD2 (6 bases). V gave up 3 bases and J gave up 6 bases, with 21 bases separating them. The germline CDR1 and CDR2 sequences are SEHNR and FQNEAQ (reference sequence). The CDR3 consists of 16 residues. The CDR3 coding sequence is TGTGCCAGCAGCTTCCCGACCGGGGAGGAGATGGGCGAGCAGTACTTC. This encodes CASSFPTGEEMGEQYF.

This rearrangement joins TRBV27 to TRBJ1-1; D is perhaps TRBD1 (5 bases). V dropped 5 bases and J dropped 1 base, with 11 bases sitting between them. This CDR3 has 14 residues. The germline V gene has CDR1 MNHEY and CDR2 SMNVEV (reference sequence). DNA of the CDR3: TGTGCCAGCAGTACCCAGAGGGGGAACACTGAAGCTTTCTTT. Protein product: CASSTQRGNTEAFF.

V usage is TRBV19 and J usage is TRBJ2-6, with TRBD1 as a possible D gene (5 bases). Trimming removed 4 bases from V and 4 bases from J, with 11 bases in between. Germline CDR1 LNHDA, CDR2 SQIVND (reference sequence). There are 15 residues in the CDR3. The DNA for the CDR3 is TGTGCCAGTAGTACCCAGGGAACCGGGGCCAACGTCCTGACTTTC. This gives the protein CASSTQGTGANVLTF.

This rearrangement joins TRBV5-6 to TRBJ1-6, with a tentative D call TRBD1 (6 bases). Trimming shortened V by 1 base and J by 0 bases, and 17 bases separated the two germline ends. The CDR3 totals 19 residues. Germline V gives CDR1 SGHDT, CDR2 YYEEEE. The CDR3 here is CASSLYRAGAGSYNSPLHF. The CDR3 nucleotides read TGTGCCAGCAGCTTGTACAGGGCCGGGGCGGGCTCCTATAATTCACCCCTCCACTTT.

The chain carries TRBV11-2 and TRBJ1-4; 7 bases agree with TRBD1. V lost 0 bases, J lost 7 bases, and 11 bases stayed unmatched. Looked up from germline, CDR1 is SGHAT and CDR2 is FQNNGV. This CDR3 region has 17 residues. The CDR3 loop reads CASSLDLGQGQSEKLFF. The CDR3 DNA reads as TGTGCCAGCAGCTTAGATCTTGGGCAGGGACAGAGTGAAAAACTGTTTTTT.

The chain joins TRBV2 to TRBJ1-2; 9 bases are a match to TRBD1. Per the germline V gene, CDR1 is SNHLY and CDR2 is FYNNEI. The V and J ends lost 0 bases and 5 bases, in that order; junction bases with no gene match: 4. CDR3 length: 15 residues. CDR3 residues: CASSEATGGGYGYTF. CDR3 nucleotides: TGTGCCAGCAGTGAAGCGACAGGGGGGGGATATGGCTACACCTTC.

The chain recombines TRBV20-1 with TRBJ1-5; 7 nucleotides align to TRBD1. CDR3 size: 18 residues. V was pared by 3 bases and J by 0 bases, with 14 bases of the junction left unmatched. CDR1 and CDR2 (germline): DFQATT, SNEGSKA (reference sequence). CDR3 loop: CSASLTGDIFYSNQPQHF. The CDR3 DNA follows: TGCAGTGCTAGTCTAACAGGGGATATTTTCTATAGCAATCAGCCCCAGCATTTT.

This chain uses TRBV5-1 with TRBJ1-4; the match to TRBD1 covers 8 bases. The CDR3 is 14 amino acids. J was trimmed by 8 bases and V by 1 base; bases with no gene match: 4. Germline lookup yields CDR1 SGHRS and CDR2 YFSETQ. The CDR3 protein is CASSLSDRGEKLFF. The CDR3 DNA sequence: TGCGCCAGCAGCTTGAGTGACAGGGGCGAAAAACTGTTTTTT.

The chain combines TRBV18 with TRBJ2-3, with a tentative D call TRBD1 (5 bases). V lost 4 bases and J 4 bases, leaving 12 bases between the germline ends. The CDR3 extends over 14 amino acids. Germline CDR1 KGHSH, CDR2 LQKENI. CDR3 residues: CASSRRDSADTQYF. The CDR3 coding sequence is TGTGCCAGCTCACGCAGGGATTCGGCAGATACGCAGTATTTT.

The V gene is TRBV7-3, the J gene TRBJ1-1; TRBD1 matches 8 bases. V was clipped by 1 base and J by 4 bases; unmatched bases: 5. CDR1 is SGHTA, CDR2 FQGTGA, per germline. This CDR3 is built from 15 residues. CDR3 DNA sequence: TGTGCCAGCAGCTTAAACCAGGGGGCATTCACTGAAGCTTTCTTT. Its protein is CASSLNQGAFTEAFF.

The chain recombines TRBV12-1 with TRBJ1-2. TRBV12-1 is a recognized pseudogene. CDR3 length equals 13 residues. CDR3 DNA sequence: TGTGCCAGCAGCTTTGCGCGGGGCTGCGGCTACACCTTC. It codes for CASSFARGCGYTF.

This clone was counted between two and nine times. The rearrangement links TRBV7-6 to TRBJ1-5; D gene ambiguous. The CDR3 runs to 15 residues. The V gene lost 5 bases and the J gene lost 8 bases, with 19 bases spanning the gap. Per germline, CDR1 SGHVS and CDR2 FNYEAQ. CDR3 in DNA: TGTGCCAGCAGCGAGACGGGAGTCCCACGGGAGCCCCAGCATTTT. This codes for CASSETGVPREPQHF.

The genes are TRBV5-1 and TRBJ1-1; D call uncertain. Germline V CDR1 and CDR2: SGHRS, YFSETQ. V was clipped by 7 bases and J by 1 base, with 8 bases between them. The CDR3 extends over 12 amino acids. The CDR3 region is CASSDSNTEAFF. The CDR3 DNA reads as TGCGCCAGCTCGGACTCGAACACTGAAGCTTTCTTT.

The gene calls are TRBV7-9 and TRBJ1-5, with D maybe TRBD1 (5 bases). This CDR3 is built from 15 residues. CDR1 is SEHNR, CDR2 FQNEAQ, per germline (reference sequence). The V and J ends lost 5 bases and 4 bases respectively, with 15 bases between them. CDR3 loop: CASSARDELNQPQHF. Written as DNA, the CDR3 is TGTGCCAGCAGCGCCCGGGACGAACTAAATCAGCCCCAGCATTTT.

V and J are TRBV5-1 and TRBJ2-2; 7 bases are a match to TRBD1. Trimming removed 2 bases from V and 2 bases from J; junction bases left unmatched: 6. CDR3 length: 16 amino acids. Germline values: CDR1 SGHRS, CDR2 YFSETQ. The CDR3 region is CASSLSQGINTGELFF. The CDR3 bases are TGCGCCAGCAGCTTATCACAGGGGATCAACACCGGGGAGCTGTTTTTT.